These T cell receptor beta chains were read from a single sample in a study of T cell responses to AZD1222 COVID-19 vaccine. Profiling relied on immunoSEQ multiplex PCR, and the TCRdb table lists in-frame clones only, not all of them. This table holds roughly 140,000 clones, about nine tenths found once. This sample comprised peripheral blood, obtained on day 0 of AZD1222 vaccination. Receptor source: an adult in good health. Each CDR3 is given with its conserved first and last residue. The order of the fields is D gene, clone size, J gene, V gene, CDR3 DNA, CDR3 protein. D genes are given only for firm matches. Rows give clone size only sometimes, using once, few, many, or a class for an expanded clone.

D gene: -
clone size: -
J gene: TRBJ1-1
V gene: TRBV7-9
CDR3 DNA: TGTGCCAGCAGCTATGCCCGGTCAGGCCTACTTAACTTT
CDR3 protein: CASSYARSGLLNF

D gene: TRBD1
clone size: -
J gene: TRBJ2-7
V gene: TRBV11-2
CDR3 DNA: TGTGCCAGCAGCTTAGATCCTGGCGGACAGGGATACGAGCAGTACTTC
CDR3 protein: CASSLDPGGQGYEQYF

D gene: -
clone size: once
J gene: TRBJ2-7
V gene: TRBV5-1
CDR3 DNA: TGCGCCAGCAGCTTGGGGCTAGCGCTGAGCTCCTACGAGCAGTACTTC
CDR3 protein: CASSLGLALSSYEQYF

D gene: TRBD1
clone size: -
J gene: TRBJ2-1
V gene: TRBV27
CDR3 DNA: TGTGCCAGCAGTCTTACAGGGGGCGCCTACAATGAGCAGTTCTTC
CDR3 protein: CASSLTGGAYNEQFF

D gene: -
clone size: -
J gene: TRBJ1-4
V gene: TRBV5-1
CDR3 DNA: TGCGCCAGCAGCATGACAGCATTTAATGAAAAACTGTTTTTT
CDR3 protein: CASSMTAFNEKLFF

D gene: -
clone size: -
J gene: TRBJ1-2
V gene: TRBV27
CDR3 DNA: TGTGCCAGCAGTTTATTCGACGGCTCTAACTATGGCTACACCTTC
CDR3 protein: CASSLFDGSNYGYTF

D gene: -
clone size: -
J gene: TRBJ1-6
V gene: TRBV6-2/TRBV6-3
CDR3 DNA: TGTGCCAGCAGTTACGTACAACAGAGGGGGACACCCCTCCACTTT
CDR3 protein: CASSYVQQRGTPLHF

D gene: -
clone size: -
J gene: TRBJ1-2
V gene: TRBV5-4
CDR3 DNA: TGTGCCAGCAGCTCGCAGGGTTCGAACTATGGCTACACCTTC
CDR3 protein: CASSSQGSNYGYTF

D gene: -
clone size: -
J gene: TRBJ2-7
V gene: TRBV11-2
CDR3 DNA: TGTGCCAGCAGCCGAAGTCCGCAGAGCTCCTACGAGCAGTACTTC
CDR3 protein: CASSRSPQSSYEQYF

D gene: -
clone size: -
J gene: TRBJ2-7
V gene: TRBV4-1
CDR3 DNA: TGCGCCAGCAGCCAAGATCGGACGGGACGCGGGTACTACGAGCAGTACTTC
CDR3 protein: CASSQDRTGRGYYEQYF

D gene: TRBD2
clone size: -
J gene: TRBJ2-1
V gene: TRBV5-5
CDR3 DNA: TGTGCCAGCAGCTCACTAAACCTAGCGGGAGTGGGCAATGAGCAGTTCTTC
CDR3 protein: CASSSLNLAGVGNEQFF

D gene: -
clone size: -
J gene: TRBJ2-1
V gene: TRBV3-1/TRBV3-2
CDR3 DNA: TGTGCCAGCAGCCAAGGACTTACCAATGAGCAGTTCTTC
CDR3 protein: CASSQGLTNEQFF

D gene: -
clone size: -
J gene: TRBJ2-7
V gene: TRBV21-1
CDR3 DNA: TGTGCCAGCATCTATCCGGACAGTTGTCTTCCCTACGAGCAGTACTTC
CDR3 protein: CASIYPDSCLPYEQYF

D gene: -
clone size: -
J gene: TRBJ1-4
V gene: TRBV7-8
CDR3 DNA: TGTGCCAGCAGCCCCCAGGTCAGGACTAATGAAAAACTGTTTTTT
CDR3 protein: CASSPQVRTNEKLFF

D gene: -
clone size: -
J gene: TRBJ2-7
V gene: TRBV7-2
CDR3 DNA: TGTGCCAGCAGCTTAGAGCGGGCCTACGAGCAGTACTTC
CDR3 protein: CASSLERAYEQYF

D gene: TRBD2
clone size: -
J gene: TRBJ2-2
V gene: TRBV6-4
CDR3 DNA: TGTGCCAGCAGTGACTCACTAGCGGGAGACACCGGGGAGCTGTTTTTT
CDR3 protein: CASSDSLAGDTGELFF

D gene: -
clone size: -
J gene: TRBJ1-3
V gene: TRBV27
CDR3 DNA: TGTGCCAGCAGTTCGGACGGCTCGGGGGGAAACACCATATATTTT
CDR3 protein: CASSSDGSGGNTIYF

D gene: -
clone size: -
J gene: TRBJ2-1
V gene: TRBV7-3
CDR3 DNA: TGTGCCAGCAGCTTATTCCCAGGGGACAATGAGCAGTTCTTC
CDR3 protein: CASSLFPGDNEQFF

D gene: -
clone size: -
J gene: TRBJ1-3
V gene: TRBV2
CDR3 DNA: TGTGCCAGCAGTAACAGGAACTCTGGAAACACCATATATTTT
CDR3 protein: CASSNRNSGNTIYF

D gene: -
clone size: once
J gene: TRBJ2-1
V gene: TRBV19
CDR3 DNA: TGTGCCAGTAGTATTAAAGCGGAGATCTACAATGAGCAGTTCTTC
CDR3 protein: CASSIKAEIYNEQFF

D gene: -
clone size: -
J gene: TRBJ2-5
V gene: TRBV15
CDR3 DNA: TGTGCCACCAGCAGAGACATTAGGGAGCGGGAGACCCAGTACTTC
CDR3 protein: CATSRDIRERETQYF

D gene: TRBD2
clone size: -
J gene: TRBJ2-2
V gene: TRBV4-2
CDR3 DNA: TGTGCCAGCAGCCAAGATTCAGCGGGAGAAGGGGCCGGGGAGCTGTTTTTT
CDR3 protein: CASSQDSAGEGAGELFF